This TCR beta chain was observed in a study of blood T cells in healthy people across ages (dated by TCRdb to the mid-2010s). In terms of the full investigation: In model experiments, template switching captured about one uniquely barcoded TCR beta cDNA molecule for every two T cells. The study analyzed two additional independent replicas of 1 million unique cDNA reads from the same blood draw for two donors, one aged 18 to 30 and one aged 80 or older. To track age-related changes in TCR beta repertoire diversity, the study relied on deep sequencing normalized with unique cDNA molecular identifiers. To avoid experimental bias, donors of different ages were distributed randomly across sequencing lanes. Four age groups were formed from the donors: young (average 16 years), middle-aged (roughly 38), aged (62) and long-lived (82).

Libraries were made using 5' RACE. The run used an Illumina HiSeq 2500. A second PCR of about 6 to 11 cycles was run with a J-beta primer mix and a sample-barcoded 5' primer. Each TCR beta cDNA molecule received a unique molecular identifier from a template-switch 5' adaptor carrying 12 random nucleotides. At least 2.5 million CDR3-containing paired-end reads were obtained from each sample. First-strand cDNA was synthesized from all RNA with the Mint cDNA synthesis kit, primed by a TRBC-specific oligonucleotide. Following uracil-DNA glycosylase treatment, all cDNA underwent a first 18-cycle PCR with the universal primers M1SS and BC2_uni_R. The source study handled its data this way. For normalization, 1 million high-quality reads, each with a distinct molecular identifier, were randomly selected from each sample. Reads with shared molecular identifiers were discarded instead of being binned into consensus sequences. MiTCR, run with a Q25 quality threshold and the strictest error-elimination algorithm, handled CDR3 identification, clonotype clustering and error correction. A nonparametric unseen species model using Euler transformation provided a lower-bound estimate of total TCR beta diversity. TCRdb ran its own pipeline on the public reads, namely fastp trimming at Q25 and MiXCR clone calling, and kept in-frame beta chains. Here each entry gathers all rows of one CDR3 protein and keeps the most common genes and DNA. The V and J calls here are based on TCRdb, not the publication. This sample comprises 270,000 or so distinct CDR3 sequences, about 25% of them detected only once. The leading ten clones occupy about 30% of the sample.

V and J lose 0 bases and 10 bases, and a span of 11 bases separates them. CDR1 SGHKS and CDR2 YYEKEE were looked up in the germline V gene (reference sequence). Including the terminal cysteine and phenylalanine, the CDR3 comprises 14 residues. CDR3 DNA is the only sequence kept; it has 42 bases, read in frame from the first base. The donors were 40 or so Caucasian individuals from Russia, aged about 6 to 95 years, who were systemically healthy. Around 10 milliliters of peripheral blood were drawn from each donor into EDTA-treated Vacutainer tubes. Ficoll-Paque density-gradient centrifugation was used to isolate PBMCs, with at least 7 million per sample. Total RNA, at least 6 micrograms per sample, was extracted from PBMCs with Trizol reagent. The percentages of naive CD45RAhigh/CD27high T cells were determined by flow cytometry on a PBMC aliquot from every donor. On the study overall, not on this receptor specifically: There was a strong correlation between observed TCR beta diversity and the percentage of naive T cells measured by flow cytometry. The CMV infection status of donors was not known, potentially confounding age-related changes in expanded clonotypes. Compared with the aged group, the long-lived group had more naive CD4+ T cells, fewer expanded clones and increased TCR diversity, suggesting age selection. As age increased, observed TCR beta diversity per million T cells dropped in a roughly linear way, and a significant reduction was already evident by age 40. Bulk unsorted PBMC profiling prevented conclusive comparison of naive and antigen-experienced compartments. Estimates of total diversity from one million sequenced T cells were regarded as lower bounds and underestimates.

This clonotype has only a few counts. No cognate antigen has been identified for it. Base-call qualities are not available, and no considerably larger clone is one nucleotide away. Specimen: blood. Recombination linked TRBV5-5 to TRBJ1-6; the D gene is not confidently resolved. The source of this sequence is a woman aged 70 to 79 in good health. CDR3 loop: CASSLVFGVSPLHF. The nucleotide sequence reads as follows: TGTGCCAGCAGCTTGGTATTCGGGGTCTCACCCCTCCACTTT. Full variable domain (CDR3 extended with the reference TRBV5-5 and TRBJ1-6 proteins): DAGVTQSPTHLIKTRGQQVTLRCSPISGHKSVSWYQQVLGQGPQFIFQYYEKEERGRGNFPDRFSARQFPNYSSELNVNALLLGDSALYLCASSLVFGVSPLHFGNGTRLTVT.